Listed here are 17 T cell receptor beta chains from one sample, sequenced in a study of blood T cells in healthy people across ages. Sample-barcoded 5' priming and a J-beta primer mix drove a second PCR of about 7 to 12 cycles. TCRdb analysed the 5' RACE reads with MiXCR anew, one entry per CDR3 protein. This table has 580,000 or so distinct CDR3 sequences, under 55% appearing once. The sequenced sample was blood. The receptors shown here come from a man older than 75 in good health.

This sequence joins TRBV12-3 or TRBV12-4 and TRBJ1-1; D possibly corresponds to TRBD1 (5 bases). V was clipped by 3 bases and J by 2 bases, with 7 bases between them. This CDR3 comprises 13 residues. CDR3 residues: CASSFRGNTEAFF. CDR3 nucleotides: TGTGCCAGCAGTTTCCGGGGCAACACTGAAGCTTTCTTT.

This clonotype was detected a few times. The gene calls are TRBV7-9 and TRBJ1-2; D gene ambiguous. V shed 5 bases and J shed 4 bases, with 17 bases lying between them. The CDR3 runs 15 residues. Germline V gene data show CDR1 as SEHNR and CDR2 as FQNEAQ (reference sequence). This CDR3 is CASSRSGGESYGYTF. Written as DNA, the CDR3 is TGTGCCAGCAGCCGTTCCGGCGGGGAGAGCTATGGCTACACCTTC.

This chain links TRBV12-3 or TRBV12-4 with TRBJ2-2; D ambiguous. V lost 2 bases, J lost 4 bases, and 14 bases lay in between. CDR3 length: 16 residues. The CDR3 region has the DNA TGTGCCAGCAGTTTAAGGTGGGCAGGCGGCACCGGGGAGCTGTTTTTT. Its translation: CASSLRWAGGTGELFF.

The gene calls are TRBV13 and TRBJ2-5; D not certain. This CDR3 is 11 amino acids long. Germline V lookup: CDR1 PRHDT, CDR2 FYEKMQ (reference sequence). V was clipped by 3 bases and J by 11 bases, with 10 bases between them. The CDR3 bases are TGTGCCAGCAGCTTTATGGATGAGCAGTACTTC. Protein product: CASSFMDEQYF.

This clonotype appeared a single time. The chain couples TRBV7-2 to TRBJ2-1; D unresolved. Per the germline V gene, CDR1 is SGHTA and CDR2 is FQGNSA. This CDR3 spans 15 amino acids. Between the trimmed V and J ends, which lost 2 bases and 3 bases, there was a span of 11 bases. The CDR3 region is CASSLYPGGYNEQFF. CDR3 DNA: TGTGCCAGCAGCTTATATCCGGGCGGCTACAATGAGCAGTTCTTC.

The chain recombines TRBV6-2 or TRBV6-3 with TRBJ2-7; D is undetermined. V was shortened by 0 bases and J by 3 bases, with 3 bases between the two germline ends. CDR1 and CDR2 (germline): MNHEY, SVGEGT. CDR3 length: 12 residues. CDR3 coding DNA: TGTGCCAGCAGTTACTCTTTCTACGAGCAGTACTTC. Its protein product is CASSYSFYEQYF.

Concerning this clonotype itself: One end of the junction fails to match germline, which may point to a read error. The chain has TRBV6-2 or TRBV6-3 and TRBJ2-1, with D perhaps TRBD1 (6 bases). CDR3 length: 19 amino acids. Germline V gene lookup returns CDR1 MNHEY and CDR2 SVGEGT. The CDR3: CTSSYPLYRAESSYNEQFF. DNA for the CDR3: TGTACCAGCAGTTACCCCCTTTACAGGGCAGAAAGCTCCTACAATGAGCAGTTCTTC.

The table lists this clonotype with a few counts. V gene TRBV7-2 combines with J gene TRBJ2-2, with TRBD2 matching 12 bases. This CDR3 comprises 16 residues. CDR1 is SGHTA and CDR2 is FQGNSA in the germline V gene. V shed 8 bases and J 0 bases; nucleotides not matched to a gene: 4. CDR3: CASGLAGRANTGELFF. CDR3 bases: TGTGCCAGCGGACTAGCGGGACGCGCGAACACCGGGGAGCTGTTTTTT.

The chain links TRBV9 to TRBJ2-5; D gene ambiguous. The CDR3 totals 14 residues. Trimming left V 1 base short and J 1 base short, with 8 bases between. The germline V gene has CDR1 SGDLS and CDR2 YYNGEE. The CDR3 nucleotides read TGTGCCAGCAGCGTAAGCCCCGTCCAAGAGACCCAGTACTTC. Translation: CASSVSPVQETQYF.

This clonotype was detected only a few times. The chain has TRBV5-1 and TRBJ2-7, with 7 bases that match TRBD2. V shed 4 bases, J shed 4 bases, and the junction held 2 bases outside the gene matches. CDR1 SGHRS and CDR2 YFSETQ come from the germline V gene. The CDR3 runs to 12 residues. DNA of the CDR3: TGCGCCAGCAGCGGGGAGGGGTACGAGCAGTACTTC. Protein: CASSGEGYEQYF.

The chain combines TRBV7-9 with TRBJ1-2, with a tentative D call TRBD1 (6 bases). V lost 5 bases, J lost 9 bases, and 22 bases lay in between. Germline V gives CDR1 SEHNR, CDR2 FQNEAQ (reference sequence). CDR3 size: 15 residues. The CDR3 nucleotides are TGTGCCAGCAGCCTCGAGCCAAAGGACAGTATGAGCTACACCTTC. Translated, it gives CASSLEPKDSMSYTF.

The sample holds a few counts of this clonotype. This rearrangement joins TRBV7-2 to TRBJ1-1, with D uncertain. The CDR3 extends over 13 amino acids. Trimming stripped 4 bases from V and 1 base from J, with 7 bases between. Germline lookup yields CDR1 SGHTA and CDR2 FQGNSA. DNA of the CDR3: TGTGCCAGCAGCTCCGGATGGAACACTGAAGCTTTCTTT. Its translation is CASSSGWNTEAFF.

This clonotype occurred many times. The V call is TRBV6-5, the J call TRBJ2-5; no definite D call. V lost 4 bases to trimming and J lost 1 base, with 13 bases between them. Germline values: CDR1 MNHEY, CDR2 SVGAGI. The CDR3 covers 15 residues. CDR3 sequence (DNA): TGTGCCAGCAGTTTGGGGATAGGCCTCCAAGAGACCCAGTACTTC. Encoded protein: CASSLGIGLQETQYF.

V and J are TRBV28 and TRBJ2-5, with D unclear. With 6 bases removed from V and 0 bases from J, the gap between germline ends came to 11 bases. The germline CDR1 and CDR2 sequences are MDHEN and SYDVKM. The CDR3 contains 14 residues. The CDR3 sequence: CASSPMGYQETQYF. The CDR3 DNA reads as TGTGCCAGCAGCCCGATGGGGTACCAAGAGACCCAGTACTTC. Variable domain in full (rest from reference TRBV28 and TRBJ2-5): DVKVTQSSRYLVKRTGEKVFLECVQDMDHENMFWYRQDPGLGLRLIYFSYDVKMKEKGDIPEGYSVSREKKERFSLILESASTNQTSMYLCASSPMGYQETQYFGPGTRLLVL.

The J gene is TRBJ2-1, the V gene TRBV4-3; TRBD2 matches at 9 bases. Per the germline V gene, CDR1 is LGHNA and CDR2 is YSLEER. The CDR3 loop spans 23 amino acids. The J segment lost 7 bases and the V segment lost 0 bases, leaving 28 bases of the junction unmatched. Here the CDR3 reads CASSQDRTIGLYGGLARSNEQFF. In DNA, the CDR3 is TGCGCCAGCAGCCAAGATCGAACGATCGGGCTATACGGAGGACTAGCGAGGTCTAATGAGCAGTTCTTC.

The CDR3 reads CSARKLATETQYF. In DNA form, the CDR3 reads TGCAGTGCTAGAAAGTTAGCGACGGAGACCCAGTACTTC. The chain is built from TRBV20-1 and TRBJ2-5; D possibly corresponds to TRBD2 (5 bases). The CDR3 contains 13 residues. Germline V gene sequence: CDR1 DFQATT, CDR2 SNEGSKA (reference sequence). V dropped 2 bases and J dropped 5 bases, with 12 bases sitting between them.

The chain carries TRBV10-2 and TRBJ2-1; 7 positions match TRBD1. Germline V CDR1 and CDR2: WSHSY, SAAADI. The CDR3 length is 13 residues. With V trimmed by 7 bases and J by 7 bases, 7 bases remained unmatched. The DNA of the CDR3 is TGCGCCAGCATTATCGGGACAGCTAATGAGCAGTTCTTC. It codes for CASIIGTANEQFF.